This TCR beta chain was sequenced for a study of shared clonotypes between healthy human individuals. Study-wide results and limits: Relative to their counterparts shared across all four donors, non-shared clonotypes exhibited diminished generation probabilities.

Turning to this clone: Its antigen is undetermined.

Profiling relied on immunoSEQ multiplex PCR, and the TCRdb table lists in-frame clones only, not all of them. The table lists over 800,000 clones, over 90% of them singletons. V gave up 3 bases and J gave up 0 bases, with 9 bases separating them. The germline CDR1 and CDR2 sequences are ENHRY and SYGVKD. The CDR3 runs to 15 residues. Naive-designated CD8 cells lacked CD45RO, were positively enriched for CCR7, and omitted terminally differentiated effector memory CD45RA+ cells. The source of this sequence is a young man in good health. The specimen was naive CD8+ T cells sorted from blood. The J gene is TRBJ1-5, the V gene TRBV10-3; unclear D gene. CDR3 nucleotides: TGTGCCATCAGTGATTCCGGGTTTAGCAATCAGCCCCAGCATTTT. This codes for CAISDSGFSNQPQHF.